This entry features one T cell receptor beta chain sequence. Germline V gene data show CDR1 as SEHNR and CDR2 as FQNEAQ (reference sequence). This CDR3 has 12 amino acids. V was trimmed by 5 bases and J by 9 bases, leaving 13 bases between them. The repertoire was sequenced with immunoSEQ multiplex PCR; TCRdb's copy has only in-frame clones and lacks some. The data hold around 110,000 clones, with approximately 80% observed a single time. The sample is drawn from a study of blood T cell repertoires in COVID-19. The clonotype comes from a woman between 55 and 75 years old with acute or convalescent COVID-19. J is TRBJ2-5 and V is TRBV7-9; D may be TRBD2 (6 bases). The sequenced material came from peripheral blood. Here the CDR3 DNA reads TGTGCCAGCAGCCGAGCACCGGGGGCCCAGTACTTC. Protein: CASSRAPGAQYF.